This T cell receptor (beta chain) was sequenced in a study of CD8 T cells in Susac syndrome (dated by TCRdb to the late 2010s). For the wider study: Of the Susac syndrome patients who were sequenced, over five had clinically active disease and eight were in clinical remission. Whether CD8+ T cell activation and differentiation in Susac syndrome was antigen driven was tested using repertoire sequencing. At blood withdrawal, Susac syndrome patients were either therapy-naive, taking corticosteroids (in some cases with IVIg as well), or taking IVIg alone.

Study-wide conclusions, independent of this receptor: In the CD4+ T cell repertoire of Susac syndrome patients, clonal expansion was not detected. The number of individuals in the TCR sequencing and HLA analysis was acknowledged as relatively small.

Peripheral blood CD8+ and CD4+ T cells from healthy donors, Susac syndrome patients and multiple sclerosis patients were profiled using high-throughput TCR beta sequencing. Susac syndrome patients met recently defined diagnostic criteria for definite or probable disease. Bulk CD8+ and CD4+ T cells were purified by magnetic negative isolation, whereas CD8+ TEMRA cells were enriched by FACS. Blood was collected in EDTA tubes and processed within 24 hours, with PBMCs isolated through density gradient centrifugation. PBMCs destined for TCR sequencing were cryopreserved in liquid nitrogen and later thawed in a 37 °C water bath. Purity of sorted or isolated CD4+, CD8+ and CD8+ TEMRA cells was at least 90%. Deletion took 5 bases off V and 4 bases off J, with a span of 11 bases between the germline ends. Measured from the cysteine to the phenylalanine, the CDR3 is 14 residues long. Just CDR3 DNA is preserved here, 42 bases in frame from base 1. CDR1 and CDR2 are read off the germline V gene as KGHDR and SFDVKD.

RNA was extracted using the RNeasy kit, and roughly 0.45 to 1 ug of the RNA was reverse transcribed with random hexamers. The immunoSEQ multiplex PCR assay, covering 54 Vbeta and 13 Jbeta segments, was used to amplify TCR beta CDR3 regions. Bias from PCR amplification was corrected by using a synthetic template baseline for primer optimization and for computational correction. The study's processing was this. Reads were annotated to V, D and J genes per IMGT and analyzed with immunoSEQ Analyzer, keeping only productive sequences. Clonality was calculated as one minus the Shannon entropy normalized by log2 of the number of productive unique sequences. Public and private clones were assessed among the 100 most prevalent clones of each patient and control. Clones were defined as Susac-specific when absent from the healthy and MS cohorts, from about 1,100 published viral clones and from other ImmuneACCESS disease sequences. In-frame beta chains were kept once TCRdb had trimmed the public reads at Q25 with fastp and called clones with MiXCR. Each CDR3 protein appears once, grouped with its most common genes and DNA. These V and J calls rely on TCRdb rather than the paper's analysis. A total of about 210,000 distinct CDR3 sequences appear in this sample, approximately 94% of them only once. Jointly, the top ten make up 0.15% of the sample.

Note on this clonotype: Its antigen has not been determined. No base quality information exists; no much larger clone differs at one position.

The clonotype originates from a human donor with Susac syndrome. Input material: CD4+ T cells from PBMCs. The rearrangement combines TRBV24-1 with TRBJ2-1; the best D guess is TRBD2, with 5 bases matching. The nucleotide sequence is TGTGCCACCAGTGGTCGGGGATTTTACAATGAGCAGTTCTTC. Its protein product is CATSGRGFYNEQFF.